This T cell receptor (beta chain) originates from a study of cytomegalovirus exposure and HLA in healthy donors. This CDR3 region has 16 residues. The J segment lost 2 bases and the V segment lost 2 bases, leaving 6 bases of the junction unmatched. The V gene's germline CDR1 is LNHDA and CDR2 SQIVND (reference sequence). Primers: 60 Vbeta forward and 13 Jbeta reverse. Method: immunoSEQ multiplex PCR; TCRdb's copy keeps in-frame clones and lacks some. In the table there are roughly 55,000 clones, 65% to 80% of which are singletons. This rearrangement joins TRBV19 to TRBJ2-3; 8 bases align to TRBD2. The sequenced material came from PBMCs. The sequence was collected from a female donor in good health and CMV-seronegative. The CDR3 sequence: CASSISGSGLTDTQYF. In DNA, the CDR3 is TGTGCCAGTAGTATAAGCGGGAGTGGCCTCACAGATACGCAGTATTTT.